This TCR beta chain derives from a study of T-cell reconstitution after alpha-beta-depleted transplantation in children. The TCRbeta library incorporated unique molecular identifiers. TCRdb passed the PCR reads through MiXCR, listing each CDR3 protein once. The sample shows about 24,000 distinct CDR3 sequences, roughly 11% of them seen only once. The germline V gene encodes CDR1 SGHDN and CDR2 FVKESK. Trimming pared 4 bases from V and 4 bases from J, leaving 16 bases between. This CDR3 has 15 residues. There are many counts of this clonotype. The receptor was isolated from a human donor who donated a stem cell graft to a child with chronic granulomatous disease. The specimen comprised PBMCs from the stem cell graft donor, sampled from the stem cell graft. The chain couples TRBV14 to TRBJ2-5; D may be TRBD2 (6 bases). The DNA of the CDR3 is TGTGCCAGCAGCCGGGGACGGGAGACGAGAGAGACCCAGTACTTC. Translated: CASSRGRETRETQYF.